This TCR beta chain appears in the sequencing data of a study of blood T cell repertoires in COVID-19 (dated by TCRdb to about 2020). With regard to the full study: Samples from collaborators originated in the United States, Italy and Spain and spanned both the acute and convalescent phases of COVID-19. The repertoires were made available in a free public database intended to serve as a resource for research on the immune response to SARS-CoV-2. The prospective study material was composed of cDNA or gDNA derived from T cells, B-cell-depleted T cells, or PBMCs. A de-identified subject ID, COVID-19 status, age in years and sex were almost always included in the sample metadata. The samples were drawn from two sources: the first 160 participants of the ongoing ImmuneRACE study, and 1,254 subjects contributed by 6 global collaborators. Subjects who had been exposed to COVID-19, were actively infected with it, or had recovered from it provided the deeply sampled blood TCRbeta repertoires that made up the dataset. Where available, HLA class I and class II types were obtained from metadata supplied by the sample provider rather than from assay-based typing. Results the study describes overall, beyond this receptor: The amount of clinical and demographic metadata varied by source and participant and was provided uncurated.

TCRbeta CDR3 regions were amplified from genomic DNA by means of the immunoSEQ Assay, a bias-controlled multiplex PCR. The published analysis was carried out like this. The number of nucleated cells in each sample was estimated from the amplification of reference gene primers within the assay. To quantify the absolute abundance of each unique TCRbeta CDR3 rearrangement, sequence reads were collapsed and filtered. For each sample, productive Simpson clonality was calculated by taking the square root of Simpson's diversity index across productive rearrangements. TCRdb took over this immuneACCESS table, retaining in-frame rearrangements with V and J assigned. Such tables are incomplete; in checked studies, under half of the missing clones stem from an unresolved V gene, and the remainder is unexplained. V and J calls and clone size are copied from that table; D and trimming were computed from the DNA. The sample table holds just over 150,000 clones, of which approximately 84% were seen once. The ten largest make up 22% of the sample.

Each collaborating institution followed its own protocols to collect whole blood in K2EDTA tubes. For TCRbeta analysis, collaborator samples were shipped as frozen whole blood, as isolated PBMCs, or as DNA extracted from either sample type. For this clone: Its antigen remains unidentified. No much larger clone exists at a distance of one base, and base qualities are not known.

The germline ends are 6 bases apart after V is trimmed by 2 bases and J by 2 bases. Measured from the cysteine to the phenylalanine, the CDR3 is 13 residues long. Only CDR3 DNA remains: 39 bases, in frame from the first base. Per the germline V gene (reference sequence), MNHEY is the CDR1 and SMNVEV is the CDR2. The TCR originated in an elderly woman with acute or convalescent COVID-19. Sequencing input: peripheral blood. The sequence links TRBV27 to TRBJ2-5, with the D gene too uncertain to name. The CDR3 amino acid sequence is: CASSLVQQETQYF. The base sequence is TGTGCCAGCAGTTTAGTACAGCAAGAGACCCAGTACTTC.